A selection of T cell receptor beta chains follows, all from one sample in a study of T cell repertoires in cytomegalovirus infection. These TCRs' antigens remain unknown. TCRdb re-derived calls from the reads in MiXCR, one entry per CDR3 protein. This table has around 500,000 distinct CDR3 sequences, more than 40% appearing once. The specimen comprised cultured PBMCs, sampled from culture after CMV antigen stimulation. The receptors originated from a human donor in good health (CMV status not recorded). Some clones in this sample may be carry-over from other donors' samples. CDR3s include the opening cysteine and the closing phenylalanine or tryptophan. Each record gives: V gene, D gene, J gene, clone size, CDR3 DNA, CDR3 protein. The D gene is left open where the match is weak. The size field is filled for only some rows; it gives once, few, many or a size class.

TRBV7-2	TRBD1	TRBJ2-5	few	TGTGCCAGCAGCTTAGGGGACAGAAATCAAGAGACCCAGTACTTC	CASSLGDRNQETQYF
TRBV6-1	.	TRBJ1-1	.	TGTGCCGGTACGATGTGGCTCGAAGCTTTCTTT	CAGTMWLEAFF
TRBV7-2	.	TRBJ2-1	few	TGTGCCAGCAGCTCACCGGGACTGGCCTTCAATGAGCAGTTCTTC	CASSSPGLAFNEQFF
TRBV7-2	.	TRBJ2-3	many	TGTGCCAGCAGCCTACGGGCCACCACAGATACGCAGTATTTT	CASSLRATTDTQYF
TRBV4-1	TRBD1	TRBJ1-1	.	TGCGCCAGCAGCTATCGGGACAGATCGAACACTGAAGCTTTCTTT	CASSYRDRSNTEAFF
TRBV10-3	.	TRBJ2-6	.	TGTGCCATCAGACAGGGCTCTGGGGCCAACGTCCTGACTTTC	CAIRQGSGANVLTF
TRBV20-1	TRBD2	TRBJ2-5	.	TGCAGTGCTAGGGCGACTAGCGGGGTTGGGGAGACCCAGTACTTC	CSARATSGVGETQYF
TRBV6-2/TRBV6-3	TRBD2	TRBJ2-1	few	TGTGCCAGCAGACTAGCGGGAGCGAACAATGAGCAGTTCTTC	CASRLAGANNEQFF
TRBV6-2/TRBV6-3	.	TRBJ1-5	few	TGTGCCAGCACCAAGGGGGAACAGCCCCAGCATTTT	CASTKGEQPQHF
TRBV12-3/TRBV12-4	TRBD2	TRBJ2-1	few	TGTGCCAGCAGTCATCAGCGGGGGTCCTACAATGAGCAGTTCTTC	CASSHQRGSYNEQFF
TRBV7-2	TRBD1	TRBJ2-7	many	TGTGCCAGCAGACTAGACAGGGACCACGAGCAGTACTTC	CASRLDRDHEQYF
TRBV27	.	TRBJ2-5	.	TGTGCCAGCAAGGAAGGGGAGACCCAGTACTTC	CASKEGETQYF
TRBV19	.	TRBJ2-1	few	TGTGCCAGTAGTATTGCTGGCTACAATGAGCAGTTCTTC	CASSIAGYNEQFF
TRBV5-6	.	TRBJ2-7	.	TGTGCCAGCAGCTTAGTAGCCTCCTCGACGGGGTCCTACGAGCAGTACTTC	CASSLVASSTGSYEQYF
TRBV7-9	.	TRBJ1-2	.	TGTGCCAGCAGCCCTGGGTCTAATGGCTACACCTTC	CASSPGSNGYTF
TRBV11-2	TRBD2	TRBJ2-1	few	TGTGCCAGCAGCCTCCCGGGACTACACAATGAGCAGTTCTTC	CASSLPGLHNEQFF
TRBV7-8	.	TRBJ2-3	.	TGTGCCAGCAGCCCCGGGACTCTTAGCACAGATACGCAGTATTTT	CASSPGTLSTDTQYF
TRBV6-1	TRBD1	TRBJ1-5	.	TGTGCCAGCTTGAGACAGGGGAGTCAGCCCCAGCATTTT	CASLRQGSQPQHF
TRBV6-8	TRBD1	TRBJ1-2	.	TGTGCCAGCAGCCTAGGGGGGTTGAGGGGGACAGGGAGAAACTATGGCTACACCTTC	CASSLGGLRGTGRNYGYTF
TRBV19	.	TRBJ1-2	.	TGTGCCAGTAAAGAATTGGGCTATGGCTACACCTTC	CASKELGYGYTF
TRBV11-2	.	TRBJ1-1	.	TGTGCCAGCAGCCCCCTGGCAGGGTACACTGAAGCTTTCTTT	CASSPLAGYTEAFF
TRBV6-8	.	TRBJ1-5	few	TGTGCCAGCAGTTCCTTCGGGGCTCCGGGTCAGCCCCAGCATTTT	CASSSFGAPGQPQHF
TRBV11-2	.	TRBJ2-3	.	TGTGCCAGCAGCACCGGGACTACAGATACGCAGTATTTT	CASSTGTTDTQYF
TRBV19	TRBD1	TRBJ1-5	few	TGTGCCAGTAGTCCCGAGACAGGGCTTGGGAATCAGCCCCAGCATTTT	CASSPETGLGNQPQHF
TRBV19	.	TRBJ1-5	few	TGTGCCAGTAGTATCAACCGAAATCAGCCCCAGCATTTT	CASSINRNQPQHF
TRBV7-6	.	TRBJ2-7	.	TGTGCCAGCAGCCGGGACGTAATCTCCTACGAGCAGTACTTC	CASSRDVISYEQYF
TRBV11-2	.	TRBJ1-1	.	TGTGCCAGCAGCTGGACCAGGTCAAACACTGAAGCTTTCTTT	CASSWTRSNTEAFF
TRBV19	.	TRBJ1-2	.	TGTGCCAGTAGTCCCTCCCGGGTGGGGGCGAGAGGCTACACCTTC	CASSPSRVGARGYTF
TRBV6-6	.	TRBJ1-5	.	TGTGCCAGCAGTTACTCTCGGGGATCCGCTCAGCCCCAGCATTTT	CASSYSRGSAQPQHF
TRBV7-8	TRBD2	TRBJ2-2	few	TGTGCCAGCAGCTTATCCCGGACTAGCGGGAGAACCGGCGGGGAGCTGTTTTTT	CASSLSRTSGRTGGELFF
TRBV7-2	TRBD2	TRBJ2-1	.	TGTGCCAGCAGCCCGACGACCACCCTAGGACTAGCGGGGGATCAGTTCTTC	CASSPTTTLGLAGDQFF
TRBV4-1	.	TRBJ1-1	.	TGCGCCAGCAGCCAATGGGGAATGAACACTGAAGCTTTCTTT	CASSQWGMNTEAFF
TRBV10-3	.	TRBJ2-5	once	TGTGCCATCAGTGAGTCAAGAGCCTGGGAGACCCAGTACTTC	CAISESRAWETQYF
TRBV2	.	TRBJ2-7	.	TGTGCCAGCAGCGGGACGCCTGGCTACGAGCAGTACTTC	CASSGTPGYEQYF
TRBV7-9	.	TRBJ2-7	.	TGTGCCAGCAGCGATTTTAGTGGGGGCTCCTACGAGCAGTACTTC	CASSDFSGGSYEQYF
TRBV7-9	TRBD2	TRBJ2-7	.	TGTGCCAGCAGCTTGGGAGGGTACGAGCTGTACTTC	CASSLGGYELYF
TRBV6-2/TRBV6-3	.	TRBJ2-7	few	TGTGCCAGCATTGGAGAGACATTAGTCTACGAGCAGTACTTC	CASIGETLVYEQYF
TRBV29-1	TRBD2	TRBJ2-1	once	TGCAGCGTTGATTGGGGGCGGGGGGATTACAATGAGCAGTTCTTC	CSVDWGRGDYNEQFF
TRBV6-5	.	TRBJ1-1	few	TGTGCCAGCAGACATTTCGGCCGCCACCTAACATTT	CASRHFGRHLTF
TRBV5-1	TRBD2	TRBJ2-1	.	TGCGCCAGCAGCACCACAGCGGGGGGGCCCGGGAATGAGCAGTTCTTC	CASSTTAGGPGNEQFF
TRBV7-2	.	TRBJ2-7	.	TGTGCCAGCAGCCTTCGGCCTAGGACATCCACGGGCGAGCAGTACTTC	CASSLRPRTSTGEQYF
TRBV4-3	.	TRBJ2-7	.	TGCGCCAGCAGCCAAGACGAGGGCTTGATGAGCGAGCAGTACTTC	CASSQDEGLMSEQYF
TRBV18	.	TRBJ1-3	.	TGTGCCAGCTCACACACAAGAGACACCAACTCTGGAAACACCATATATTTT	CASSHTRDTNSGNTIYF
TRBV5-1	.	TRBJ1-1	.	TGCGCCAGCAGCTTGGGGGTTGGGGGTCTGAACACTGAAGCTTTCTTT	CASSLGVGGLNTEAFF
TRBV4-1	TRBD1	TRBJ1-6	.	TGCGCCAGCAGACGCACAGGGGACAATTCACCCCTCCACTTT	CASRRTGDNSPLHF
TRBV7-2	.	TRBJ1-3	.	TGTGCCAGCAGCTTAGACAGGCCTTCCTCTGGAAACACCATATATTTT	CASSLDRPSSGNTIYF
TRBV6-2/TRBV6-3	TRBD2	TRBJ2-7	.	TGTGCCAGCAGTACCCCGCGCGGCGGGAGGGCCTACGAGCAGTACTTC	CASSTPRGGRAYEQYF
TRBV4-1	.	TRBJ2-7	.	TGCGCCAGCAGCCCCCGAGGACAGAGCAATCTCTACGAGCAGTACTTC	CASSPRGQSNLYEQYF
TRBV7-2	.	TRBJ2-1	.	TGTGCCAGCAGCGCAGCGGGTGACTCCTACAATGAGCAGTTCTTC	CASSAAGDSYNEQFF
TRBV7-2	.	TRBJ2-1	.	TGTGCCAGCACCCCCGGCAGCGGAGCCTACAATGAGCAGTTCTTC	CASTPGSGAYNEQFF
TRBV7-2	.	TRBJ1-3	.	TGTGCCAGCAGCCCGATAAAAATGATAGACAGGACGCGGGGAAACACCATATATTTT	CASSPIKMIDRTRGNTIYF
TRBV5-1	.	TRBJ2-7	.	TGCGCCAGCAGCCGCGGCAGGGGGGTATCCTACGAGCAGTACTTC	CASSRGRGVSYEQYF